These 32 T cell receptor beta chains share one sample of origin, sequenced in a study of blood T cell repertoires in COVID-19. Some clones are missing from TCRdb's copy, which holds only in-frame ones; the method was immunoSEQ multiplex PCR. The data hold 95,000 to 120,000 clones, with around 85% observed a single time. Sequenced material: peripheral blood. The receptors shown here come from a woman aged 55 to 70 with COVID-19, enrolled during active disease.

The V gene is TRBV30, the J gene TRBJ1-5; a weak D match, TRBD1 (6 bases). This CDR3 has 15 amino acids. Germline V gene lookup returns CDR1 GTSNPN and CDR2 SVGIG (reference sequence). Trimming cost V 2 bases and J 0 bases, with 11 bases left between them. The CDR3: CAWSRGWASNQPQHF. CDR3 nucleotides: TGTGCCTGGAGTAGGGGGTGGGCTAGCAATCAGCCCCAGCATTTT.

This chain links TRBV4-1 with TRBJ2-3; 10 bases fit TRBD2. Germline V gene data show CDR1 as MGHRA and CDR2 as YSYEKL. The V gene end was trimmed by 1 base and the J gene end by 3 bases; junction bases not matched to a gene: 7. This CDR3 region has 17 residues. CDR3 in amino acids: CASSQGTSGIGTDTQYF. CDR3 DNA sequence: TGCGCCAGCAGCCAAGGGACTAGCGGAATTGGGACAGATACGCAGTATTTT.

This clone is a singleton in its sample. This sequence joins TRBV30 and TRBJ1-1; D gene uncertain. Per germline, CDR1 GTSNPN and CDR2 SVGIG (reference sequence). CDR3 length equals 14 residues. V was shortened by 4 bases and J by 4 bases, with 16 bases between the two germline ends. CDR3: CAWTGIGLLTEAFF. DNA of the CDR3: TGTGCCTGGACCGGGATTGGCTTGCTCACTGAAGCTTTCTTT.

This chain uses TRBV6-5 with TRBJ1-2; 9 bases are a match to TRBD1. Germline V gene sequence: CDR1 MNHEY, CDR2 SVGAGI. The trim removed 6 bases at V and 8 bases at J, leaving 10 bases unmatched. This CDR3 region has 14 residues. CDR3 sequence: CASSPQQGAGGYTF. In DNA form, the CDR3 reads TGTGCCAGCAGCCCCCAACAGGGGGCGGGAGGCTACACCTTC.

For the CDR3, the DNA is TGTGCCAGCAGTATCGGACTAGCGCCCCACAATGAGCAGTTCTTC. As protein: CASSIGLAPHNEQFF. The V gene is TRBV27, the J gene TRBJ2-1; 9 nucleotides align to TRBD2. The ends lost 5 bases at V and 5 bases at J; junction bases unmatched: 7. CDR1 MNHEY and CDR2 SMNVEV come from the germline V gene (reference sequence). The CDR3 has 15 residues.

The rearrangement links TRBV19 to TRBJ1-1; 7 bases line up with TRBD1. The CDR3 contains 13 residues. V was pared by 6 bases and J by 6 bases, with 7 bases of the junction left unmatched. Per germline, CDR1 LNHDA and CDR2 SQIVND (reference sequence). Written as DNA, the CDR3 is TGTGCCAGTAGCCTAACAGGGGTCGCTGAAGCTTTCTTT. It specifies CASSLTGVAEAFF.

The chain carries TRBV5-5 and TRBJ1-1, with a tentative D call TRBD1 (6 bases). This CDR3 is built from 15 residues. Looked up from germline, CDR1 is SGHKS and CDR2 is YYEKEE (reference sequence). Trimming removed 3 bases at V and 1 base at J, with 13 bases between. The CDR3 here is CASSYYDRQNTEAFF. The CDR3 bases are TGTGCCAGCAGCTACTACGACAGGCAGAACACTGAAGCTTTCTTT.

The chain combines TRBV20-1 with TRBJ2-1; D is possibly TRBD1 (7 bases). V was shortened by 3 bases and J by 7 bases, with 22 bases between the two germline ends. In germline, CDR1 is DFQATT, CDR2 SNEGSKA (reference sequence). The CDR3 totals 16 residues. The CDR3, as DNA: TGCAGTGCTAGTGAGGAGGGGGCCGAGCACATTAATGAGCAGTTCTTC. This encodes CSASEEGAEHINEQFF.

The chain recombines TRBV7-2 with TRBJ1-1, with D tentatively TRBD1 (5 bases). Trimming cost V 2 bases and J 3 bases, with 10 bases left between them. Per the germline V gene, CDR1 is SGHTA and CDR2 is FQGNSA. The CDR3 is made up of 14 amino acids. The CDR3 nucleotides are TGTGCCAGCAGCTTATCTATGGGGCACACTGAAGCTTTCTTT. The encoded protein is CASSLSMGHTEAFF.

The J gene is TRBJ1-3, the V gene TRBV2; D gene uncertain. This CDR3 comprises 12 residues. Trimming left V 6 bases short and J 8 bases short, with 11 bases between. Germline values: CDR1 SNHLY, CDR2 FYNNEI. CDR3 in amino acids: CASSYTEDTIYF. The CDR3 coding sequence is TGTGCCAGCAGCTATACGGAGGACACCATATATTTT.

The CDR3 spells CASSPRQGLRYEQYF. For the CDR3, the DNA is TGTGCCAGCAGCCCAAGACAGGGGTTAAGATACGAGCAGTACTTC. J is TRBJ2-7 and V is TRBV5-6; TRBD1 agrees at 8 bases. V shed 4 bases, J shed 4 bases, and the junction held 10 bases outside the gene matches. There are 15 residues in the CDR3. Germline V gene lookup returns CDR1 SGHDT and CDR2 YYEEEE.

The rearrangement uses TRBV6-6 and TRBJ1-1; 7 nucleotides match TRBD1. Trimming removed 7 bases from V and 1 base from J; junction bases left unmatched: 6. The CDR3 has 14 amino acids. Germline V CDR1 and CDR2: MNHNY, SVGAGI (reference sequence). CDR3 amino acids: CASIKGQSNTEAFF. DNA of the CDR3: TGTGCCAGCATTAAGGGACAGTCGAACACTGAAGCTTTCTTT.

The rearrangement links TRBV3-1 (or the pseudogene TRBV3-2) to TRBJ1-2; TRBD1 is a possible D gene (5 bases). Per the germline V gene, CDR1 is LGHDT and CDR2 is YNNKEL (reference sequence). This CDR3 region has 14 residues. V gave up 1 base and J gave up 8 bases, with 14 bases separating them. DNA for the CDR3: TGTGCCAGCAGCCAAGCTACTCAGGGTTGGGGCTACACCTTC. Protein sequence: CASSQATQGWGYTF.

The chain uses TRBV19 and TRBJ1-1, with unresolved D. The CDR3 is made up of 16 amino acids. Germline lookup yields CDR1 LNHDA and CDR2 SQIVND (reference sequence). V lost 3 bases and J 2 bases, leaving 16 bases between the germline ends. The CDR3: CASSMTVGRYNTEAFF. Here the CDR3 DNA reads TGTGCCAGTAGTATGACCGTCGGCAGGTATAACACTGAAGCTTTCTTT.

This rearrangement joins TRBV5-1 to TRBJ1-4, with 11 bases lining up with TRBD1. Per the germline V gene, CDR1 is SGHRS and CDR2 is YFSETQ. CDR3 length equals 15 residues. Unmatched junction bases numbered 7, after V lost 4 bases and J lost 8 bases. The CDR3 sequence: CASSTVGDRGEKLFF. CDR3 in DNA: TGCGCCAGCAGCACAGTAGGGGACAGGGGGGAAAAACTGTTTTTT. The full variable domain, in which reference TRBV5-1 and TRBJ1-4 provide the parts outside the CDR3, is KAGVTQTPRYLIKTRGQQVTLSCSPISGHRSVSWYQQTPGQGLQFLFEYFSETQRNKGNFPGRFSGRQFSNSRSEMNVSTLELGDSALYLCASSTVGDRGEKLFFGSGTQLSVL.

This chain links TRBV11-2 with TRBJ1-3; tentatively, D is TRBD1 (5 bases). V lost 4 bases and J 7 bases, leaving 20 bases between the germline ends. This CDR3 is 16 amino acids long. Germline CDR1 reads SGHAT; CDR2 reads FQNNGV. CDR3 loop: CASSSRNGGFGNTIYF. The CDR3 DNA follows: TGTGCCAGCAGCTCCAGAAACGGGGGTTTCGGGAACACCATATATTTT.

The V call is TRBV3-1 (or the pseudogene TRBV3-2), the J call TRBJ1-4; D gene ambiguous. Per the germline V gene, CDR1 is LGHDT and CDR2 is YNNKEL (reference sequence). With 0 bases removed from V and 4 bases from J, the gap between germline ends came to 9 bases. This CDR3 is 15 amino acids long. The DNA for the CDR3 is TGTGCCAGCAGCCAAGATTGGGCCCGTAATGAAAAACTGTTTTTT. It is translated as CASSQDWARNEKLFF.

The rearrangement joins TRBV5-1 to TRBJ2-5; 14 positions agree with TRBD2. V shed 0 bases, J shed 4 bases, and the junction held 5 bases outside the gene matches. Germline values: CDR1 SGHRS, CDR2 YFSETQ. The CDR3 is made up of 17 amino acids. CDR3 coding DNA: TGCGCCAGCAGCTTGGAGGGACTAGCGGGGGTACCAGAGACCCAGTACTTC. Translation gives CASSLEGLAGVPETQYF.

This clone came up a few times. The genes are TRBV25-1 and TRBJ1-4; weak D call: TRBD1 (6 bases). V was clipped by 1 base and J by 1 base, with 16 bases between them. Germline V gene data show CDR1 as MGHDK and CDR2 as SYGVNS. The CDR3 covers 18 residues. The CDR3 region has the DNA TGTGCCAGCAGTGAATTTGGTGGATCAGGGGTAACTAATGAAAAACTGTTTTTT. Amino acids: CASSEFGGSGVTNEKLFF.

The V and J genes are TRBV30 and TRBJ2-7, with no clear D. Germline V CDR1 and CDR2: GTSNPN, SVGIG (reference sequence). V lost 2 bases and J 4 bases, leaving 15 bases between the germline ends. CDR3 length: 14 residues. The CDR3 DNA follows: TGTGCCTGGAGTCCTACCCTATTTTTGTACGAGCAGTACTTC. Its translation: CAWSPTLFLYEQYF. Full variable domain (missing parts from reference TRBV30 and TRBJ2-7): SQTIHQWPATLVQPVGSPLSLECTVEGTSNPNLYWYRQAAGRGLQLLFYSVGIGQISSEVPQNLSASRPQDRQFILSSKKLLLSDSGFYLCAWSPTLFLYEQYFGPGTRLTVT.

The chain is built from TRBV7-2 and TRBJ1-2; D is unclear. This CDR3 is 14 amino acids long. With 4 bases removed from V and 2 bases from J, the gap between germline ends came to 11 bases. CDR1 SGHTA and CDR2 FQGNSA come from the germline V gene. Here the CDR3 reads CASSYRQVNYGYTF. The CDR3 coding sequence is TGTGCCAGCAGCTACCGACAAGTAAACTATGGCTACACCTTC.

The gene calls are TRBV3-1 (or the pseudogene TRBV3-2) and TRBJ2-1; the D gene is possibly TRBD2 (6 bases). The V and J ends lost 6 bases and 7 bases respectively, with 22 bases between them. Germline CDR1 and CDR2: LGHDT and YNNKEL (reference sequence). CDR3 length equals 16 residues. CDR3 loop: CASRRSDYMGNNEQFF. CDR3 in DNA: TGTGCCAGCAGGCGATCGGACTATATGGGGAATAATGAGCAGTTCTTC.

The chain couples TRBV15 to TRBJ1-2; 8 positions agree with TRBD1. The CDR3 consists of 16 residues. V lost 0 bases and J lost 5; bases outside the gene matches: 8. Germline-derived CDR1 and CDR2 are LNHNV and YYDKDF (reference sequence). CDR3 DNA: TGTGCCACCAGCAGAGAATTCAGGGGGCGCGGTTATGGCTACACCTTC. Its translation: CATSREFRGRGYGYTF. Filled out from reference TRBV15 and TRBJ1-2, the complete variable domain reads DAMVIQNPRYQVTQFGKPVTLSCSQTLNHNVMYWYQQKSSQAPKLLFHYYDKDFNNEADTPDNFQSRRPNTSFCFLDIRSPGLGDTAMYLCATSREFRGRGYGYTFGSGTRLTVV.

The V and J genes are TRBV6-4 and TRBJ1-1, with TRBD1 as a possible D gene (5 bases). This CDR3 contains 13 residues. Between the trimmed V and J ends, which lost 5 bases and 0 bases, there was a span of 7 bases. Per the germline V gene, CDR1 is MRHNA and CDR2 is SNTAGT. The DNA of the CDR3 is TGTGCCAGCAGTCGACAGCTGAACACTGAAGCTTTCTTT. Translating it yields CASSRQLNTEAFF.

The V and J genes are TRBV27 and TRBJ2-7; 9 nucleotides match TRBD1. The germline gives CDR1 MNHEY, CDR2 SMNVEV (reference sequence). CDR3 length equals 16 residues. After removal of 5 bases from V and 3 bases from J, the junction contained 11 bases not matched to a gene. The CDR3: CASSPRGTGLFYEQYF. CDR3 DNA: TGTGCCAGCAGTCCTAGGGGGACAGGGCTCTTCTACGAGCAGTACTTC.

The rearrangement joins TRBV7-2 to TRBJ1-3; D not resolved. CDR3 length: 16 amino acids. Germline CDR1 is SGHTA and CDR2 is FQGNSA. The germline V and J ends were trimmed by 1 base and 8 bases, with 18 bases remaining between them. The CDR3 is CASSLVVGVGEHTIYF. CDR3 in DNA: TGTGCCAGCAGCTTAGTTGTAGGAGTCGGAGAACACACCATATATTTT.

As regards this clone: This specimen includes other DNA sequences encoding the same CDR3. V usage is TRBV12-3 or TRBV12-4 and J usage is TRBJ1-2; 7 nucleotides align to TRBD1. Unmatched junction bases numbered 3, after V lost 6 bases and J lost 2 bases. The CDR3 sequence is 13 residues long. The CDR3 region has the DNA TGTGCCAGCAGCCTACAGGGGAACTATGGCTACACCTTC. Amino acids: CASSLQGNYGYTF.

This chain connects TRBV6-5 to TRBJ1-1; possibly TRBD1 for D (6 bases). V was shortened by 6 bases and J by 6 bases, with 20 bases between the two germline ends. This CDR3 has 15 residues. The germline V gene has CDR1 MNHEY and CDR2 SVGAGI. CDR3 region: CASRRAGTRYSEAFF. Here the CDR3 DNA reads TGTGCCAGCAGACGCGCCGGGACACGATATTCTGAAGCTTTCTTT.

The chain carries TRBV6-4 and TRBJ2-7; tentatively, D is TRBD2 (6 bases). Germline CDR1 MRHNA, CDR2 SNTAGT. Deletions cut 1 base from V and 6 bases from J, with 10 bases between. The CDR3 spans 13 residues. The CDR3 bases are TGTGCCAGCAGTGACTTTCCCGGGGGCGAGCAGTACTTC. It codes for CASSDFPGGEQYF.

With respect to this clone: Additional DNA sequences in this sample encode the identical CDR3. The CDR3 is CSVESRAEGYTF. CDR3 nucleotides: TGCAGCGTTGAGTCCAGGGCTGAAGGCTACACCTTC. The chain combines TRBV29-1 with TRBJ1-2; D possibly corresponds to TRBD1 (5 bases). The CDR3 is made up of 12 amino acids. V gave up 3 bases and J gave up 8 bases, with 13 bases separating them. Germline CDR1 reads SQVTM; CDR2 reads ANQGSEA.

V gene TRBV6-2 or TRBV6-3 combines with J gene TRBJ2-7; the match to TRBD1 covers 9 bases. The trim removed 3 bases at V and 6 bases at J, leaving 9 bases unmatched. CDR3 length: 15 residues. Germline V CDR1 and CDR2: MNHEY, SVGEGT. CDR3 sequence: CASSYPGQGYIEQYF. CDR3 coding DNA: TGTGCCAGCAGTTATCCGGGACAGGGTTACATCGAGCAGTACTTC.

The chain employs TRBV5-1 and TRBJ1-1; 7 positions match TRBD1. V gave up 4 bases and J gave up 1 base; unmatched junction bases: 7. CDR3 length: 15 residues. Germline V lookup: CDR1 SGHRS, CDR2 YFSETQ. In nucleotides, the CDR3 is TGCGCCAGCAGCCCGCCGGGACAGCCGAACACTGAAGCTTTCTTT. It codes for CASSPPGQPNTEAFF.